The following is a T cell receptor (beta chain) sequence with its context. The authors built TCR beta libraries using iRepertoire HTBI primers and Arm-PCR of CDR3 regions. TCRdb redid the calling of the multiplex PCR reads with MiXCR, one entry per CDR3 protein. The repertoire consists of under 500,000 distinct CDR3 sequences, with less than 25% occurring once and the leading ten covering approximately 8%. The time point is: persistent/refractory GD, antithyroid drugs over 5 years with positive TRAb. From PBMCs, RNA was extracted and then used to make the TCR library. These data originate in a study of regulatory T cells in long-lasting Graves disease. V was clipped by 4 bases and J by 7 bases, with 13 bases between them. The germline gives CDR1 SGHAT, CDR2 FQNNGV. This CDR3 has 13 residues.

The chain joins TRBV11-2 to TRBJ1-2; a possible D gene is TRBD1 (5 bases). This TCR was recovered from a female donor with Graves disease. The input for sequencing was peripheral blood mononuclear cells (PBMCs), taken when the disease was refractory, from a patient treated with antithyroid drugs. This chain's CDR3 is CASSSTLRGGYTF. CDR3 DNA sequence: TGTGCCAGCAGCTCAACATTAAGGGGTGGCTACACCTTC. The entire variable domain, with the rest obtained from reference TRBV11-2 and TRBJ1-2, is as follows: EAGVAQSPRYKIIEKRQSVAFWCNPISGHATLYWYQQILGQGPKLLIQFQNNGVVDDSQLPKDRFSAERLKGVDSTLKIQPAKLEDSAVYLCASSSTLRGGYTFGSGTRLTVV.